This entry lists 4 T cell receptor beta chains sequenced from one sample in a study of blood T cell repertoires in COVID-19. Only in-frame clones appear in the TCRdb table, and some are missing; sequencing was by immunoSEQ multiplex PCR. This repertoire shows about 170,000 clones, roughly 80% found once; its top ten account for roughly 8.4%. Input material: peripheral blood. These TCRs come from a man in his 60s with acute or convalescent COVID-19.

The chain carries TRBV2 and TRBJ2-3; D is unresolved. The V end lost 4 bases, the J end lost 2 bases, and 10 bases lay between the germline ends. The CDR3 length is 14 residues. Looked up from germline, CDR1 is SNHLY and CDR2 is FYNNEI. CDR3 nucleotides: TGTGCCAGCAGTGTTCGCACAACCACAGATACGCAGTATTTT. Its protein product is CASSVRTTTDTQYF. Full variable domain (missing parts from reference TRBV2 and TRBJ2-3): EPEVTQTPSHQVTQMGQEVILRCVPISNHLYFYWYRQILGQKVEFLVSFYNNEISEKSEIFDDQFSVERPDGSNFTLKIRSTKLEDSAMYFCASSVRTTTDTQYFGPGTRLTVL.

V usage is TRBV18 and J usage is TRBJ1-4, with D perhaps TRBD1 (5 bases). There are 15 residues in the CDR3. Trimming took off 5 bases at V and 0 bases at J, with 10 bases between the two ends. Germline CDR1 and CDR2: KGHSH and LQKENI. CDR3 coding DNA: TGTGCCAGCTCATCCAGACAGTCAACTAATGAAAAACTGTTTTTT. As protein: CASSSRQSTNEKLFF.

This clone was counted between two and nine times. The J gene is TRBJ2-1, the V gene TRBV7-9; D might be TRBD2 (5 bases). Deletions cut 3 bases from V and 0 bases from J, with 15 bases between. Germline V lookup: CDR1 SEHNR, CDR2 FQNEAQ (reference sequence). The CDR3 loop spans 17 amino acids. CDR3 region: CASSFLGGQSSYNEQFF. The CDR3 coding sequence is TGTGCCAGCAGCTTTCTAGGCGGGCAGAGCTCCTACAATGAGCAGTTCTTC.

The chain has TRBV19 and TRBJ2-7, with 8 bases lining up with TRBD2. J was trimmed by 2 bases and V by 3 bases; bases with no gene match: 0. The V gene's germline CDR1 is LNHDA and CDR2 SQIVND (reference sequence). CDR3 length equals 13 residues. As DNA, the CDR3 is TGTGCCAGTAGTATGGGACTAGCCTACGAGCAGTACTTC. Amino acid sequence: CASSMGLAYEQYF.